This T cell receptor (beta chain) was identified in a study of glioma-infiltrating T cells. The V gene end was trimmed by 6 bases and the J gene end by 1 base; junction bases not matched to a gene: 6. This CDR3 has 15 residues. Regarding the study as a whole: Patients with low tissue-blood divergence carried a signature set of shared blood CDR3 motifs.

TCR alpha and beta CDR3 regions were amplified from RNA using iRepertoire nested multiplex PCR. TCRdb re-analysed the multiplex PCR reads in MiXCR, keeping a single row per CDR3 protein. The profile shows fewer than 500,000 distinct CDR3 sequences, roughly two fifths of them singletons. There are a few counts of this clonotype. The antigen is not known. This sequence joins TRBV12-3 or TRBV12-4 and TRBJ2-3; TRBD2 matches 8 bases. This clonotype originated in a human donor with low-grade glioma or glioblastoma, undergoing nonglioma brain surgery, or in good health (not recorded which). The specimen sequenced was glioma tissue, nonneoplastic brain tissue, or PBMCs (not recorded which). In DNA form, the CDR3 reads TGTGCCAGCAGGCCATCTAGCGGGCGCACAGATACGCAGTATTTT. Protein sequence: CASRPSSGRTDTQYF.